These 6 T cell receptor beta chains originate from one sample sequenced in a study of T cells after yellow fever vaccination. A single record per CDR3 protein comes from TCRdb applying MiXCR to the 5' RACE reads. The sample has 200,000 to 300,000 distinct CDR3 sequences; approximately 6.7% are singletons. The specimen comprised CD4+ T cells sorted from PBMCs, sampled on the day of the yellow fever booster vaccination. These receptors originate from a man in his thirties or forties who received the YFV17D yellow fever vaccine.

There are many counts of this clonotype. CDR3 coding DNA: TGTGCCAGCAGCTTAGTGGCGAAGAATACGCAGTATTTT. Amino acid sequence: CASSLVAKNTQYF. The chain couples TRBV7-2 to TRBJ2-3; D remains unclear. The germline V and J ends were trimmed by 1 base and 7 bases, with 9 bases remaining between them. CDR1 is SGHTA and CDR2 is FQGNSA in the germline V gene. The CDR3 consists of 13 residues.

The J gene is TRBJ1-1, the V gene TRBV12-5; 7 bases map to TRBD1. After removal of 5 bases from V and 5 bases from J, the junction contained 11 bases not matched to a gene. The CDR3 length is 15 residues. Germline V lookup: CDR1 LGHNT, CDR2 FRNRAP. CDR3 protein: CASGPAATGNTEAFF. Here the CDR3 DNA reads TGTGCTAGTGGTCCGGCCGCGACAGGGAATACTGAAGCTTTCTTT. Filled out from reference TRBV12-5 and TRBJ1-1, the complete variable domain reads DARVTQTPRHKVTEMGQEVTMRCQPILGHNTVFWYRQTMMQGLELLAYFRNRAPLDDSGMPKDRFSAEMPDATLATLKIQPSEPRDSAVYFCASGPAATGNTEAFFGQGTRLTVV.

This clonotype was seen many times. V gene TRBV14 combines with J gene TRBJ1-2, with 9 bases matching TRBD1. The ends lost 5 bases at V and 6 bases at J; junction bases unmatched: 7. This CDR3 region has 14 residues. Per germline, CDR1 SGHDN and CDR2 FVKESK. The CDR3, as DNA: TGTGCCAGCAGCTATACAGGGGGCCGGGATGGCTACACCTTC. Amino acid sequence: CASSYTGGRDGYTF.

This clonotype was picked up many times. The rearrangement links TRBV6-1 to TRBJ2-5; D is uncertain. In germline, CDR1 is MNHNS, CDR2 SASEGT. V lost 2 bases to trimming and J lost 8 bases, with 9 bases between them. The CDR3 has 12 amino acids. CDR3 amino acids: CASSEPARTQYF. CDR3 sequence (DNA): TGTGCCAGCAGTGAACCTGCCCGCACCCAGTACTTC.

This clonotype was counted only a few times. The genes are TRBV5-1 and TRBJ2-5; 15 nucleotides agree with TRBD2. Germline V gene lookup returns CDR1 SGHRS and CDR2 YFSETQ. Trimming took 6 bases from V and 4 from J; bases not matched to a gene: 10. There are 17 residues in the CDR3. The CDR3 coding sequence is TGCGCCAGCATAGGCCACGGACTAGCGGGAGGGGGAGAGACCCAGTACTTC. Residues: CASIGHGLAGGGETQYF.

The chain has TRBV29-1 and TRBJ2-5; D remains ambiguous. V was trimmed by 6 bases and J by 5 bases, leaving 10 bases between them. The germline CDR1 and CDR2 sequences are SQVTM and ANQGSEA. The CDR3 runs to 11 residues. Here the CDR3 DNA reads TGCAGCGTGCGAAGGATCGAGACCCAGTACTTC. Amino acid sequence: CSVRRIETQYF.